This passage covers 4 T cell receptor beta chains from one sample sequenced in a study of blood T cell repertoires in COVID-19. Some clones are missing from TCRdb's copy, which holds only in-frame ones; the method was immunoSEQ multiplex PCR. The data hold roughly 50,000 clones, with over 80% observed a single time. Sequencing was carried out using peripheral blood. The receptors derive from an older woman with acute or convalescent COVID-19.

This chain links TRBV25-1 with TRBJ2-7, with 8 bases matching TRBD1. CDR1 MGHDK and CDR2 SYGVNS come from the germline V gene. This CDR3 has 15 amino acids. Losses at the gene ends were 2 bases for V and 4 bases for J; bases not matched to a gene: 7. The CDR3 spells CASSEPGDRSYEQYF. For the CDR3, the DNA is TGTGCCAGCAGTGAACCGGGGGACAGGTCTTACGAGCAGTACTTC.

This clone has only one observation. This chain connects TRBV5-1 to TRBJ2-5; D is uncertain. CDR1 and CDR2 from the germline V gene are SGHRS and YFSETQ. V lost 0 bases, J lost 1 base, and 10 bases lay in between. The CDR3 runs 15 residues. CDR3 sequence (DNA): TGCGCCAGCAGCTTGGGTTCGCTAACCCAAGAGACCCAGTACTTC. Translation gives CASSLGSLTQETQYF.

This chain uses TRBV5-4 with TRBJ1-2, with D perhaps TRBD1 (5 bases). V was pared by 2 bases and J by 8 bases, with 10 bases between. This CDR3 is built from 12 residues. Germline-derived CDR1 and CDR2 are SGHNT and YYREEE (reference sequence). The CDR3 loop is CASSLSGFGYTF. In DNA, the CDR3 is TGTGCCAGCAGCTTATCAGGGTTCGGCTACACCTTC.

This clone was observed a single time. The chain carries TRBV5-6 and TRBJ2-7; 9 nucleotides align to TRBD1. V shed 4 bases and J 6 bases; nucleotides not matched to a gene: 5. The CDR3 spans 13 residues. Germline V gene sequence: CDR1 SGHDT, CDR2 YYEEEE. The CDR3 DNA reads as TGTGCCAGCAGCGCGGGGACAGGGCGCGAGCAGTACTTC. Its translation: CASSAGTGREQYF.